The clone carrying this TCR beta chain was seen a handful of times. Its antigen is undetermined. This sample was taken from a study of beta chain features in type 1 diabetes. Stem cell-like memory, regulatory, central memory and naive CD4+ cells were sorted via CD45RO/CCR7/CD25/CD127/CD95/CD27. The germline V gene encodes CDR1 SGHTA and CDR2 FQGNSA. The CDR3 length is 15 residues. Trimming removed 3 bases from V and 2 bases from J, with 12 bases in between. Overall study results and limits: The VDJ junctions of type 1 diabetes patients carried fewer insertions and more deletions. Type 1 diabetes patients had moderately but significantly shorter TCRB CDR3s in all four CD4+ subsets.

Since all of the isolated RNA was reverse transcribed, expressed TCRB transcripts were what got sequenced. About 3.6 million reads per sample on average were obtained from naive, central memory and regulatory T cell samples. This table comes from immunoSEQ multiplex PCR, and its TCRdb copy is limited to in-frame clones, with some not included. The sample holds approximately 140,000 clones, around 8.8% seen once. This chain links TRBV7-2 with TRBJ2-3; D ambiguous. The clonotype originates from a man aged 30 to 39 with type 1 diabetes. The sequenced sample consisted of central memory CD4+ T cells from blood. The CDR3 DNA reads as TGTGCCAGCAGCTTTCAAGTAACTGTCACAGATACGCAGTATTTT. This translates into CASSFQVTVTDTQYF.